This T cell receptor beta chain appears in the sequencing data of a study of T cell responses to AZD1222 COVID-19 vaccine. Broader study findings: As reported, nearly half of all spike-specific TCRs target variant regions that are unmutated. Dominant CD4 TCR responses targeted spike regions 160-218 and 743-854. Clonal diversity was possibly underestimated, and white British individuals and females predominated among donors.

Researchers grouped second doses given at about 4 or about 12 weeks into one pool. The V end lost 6 bases, the J end lost 2 bases, and 7 bases lay between the germline ends. This CDR3 contains 12 residues. Germline CDR1 WSHSY, CDR2 SAAADI. This clone appeared once. Its specificity is not known. Assay used: immunoSEQ multiplex PCR; TCRdb lists only in-frame clones, some missing. There are around 100,000 clones in the sample; around 84% occur only once, and roughly 4.3% lies in the top ten. Source: peripheral blood, taken 28 days after the second AZD1222 dose. V and J are TRBV10-2 and TRBJ1-2, with D possibly TRBD1 on 6 matching bases. The TCR was taken from an adult who received the AZD1222 COVID-19 vaccine. CDR3: CASRDRNYGYTF. The CDR3 nucleotides read TGCGCCAGCAGGGACAGAAACTATGGCTACACCTTC.